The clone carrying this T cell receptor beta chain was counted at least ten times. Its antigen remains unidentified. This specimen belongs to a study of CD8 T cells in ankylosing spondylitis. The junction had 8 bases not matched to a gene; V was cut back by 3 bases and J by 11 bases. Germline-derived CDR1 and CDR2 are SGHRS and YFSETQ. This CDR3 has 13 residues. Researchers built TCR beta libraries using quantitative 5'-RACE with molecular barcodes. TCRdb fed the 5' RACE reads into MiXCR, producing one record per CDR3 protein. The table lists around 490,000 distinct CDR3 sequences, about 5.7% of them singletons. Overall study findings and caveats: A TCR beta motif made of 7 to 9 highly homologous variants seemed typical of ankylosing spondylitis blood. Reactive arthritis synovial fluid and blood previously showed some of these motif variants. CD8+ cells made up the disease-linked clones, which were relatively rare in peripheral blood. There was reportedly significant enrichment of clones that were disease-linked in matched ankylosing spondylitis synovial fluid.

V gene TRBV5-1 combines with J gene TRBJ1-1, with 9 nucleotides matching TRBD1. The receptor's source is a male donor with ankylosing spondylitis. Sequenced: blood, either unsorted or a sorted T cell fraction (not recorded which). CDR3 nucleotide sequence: TGCGCCAGCAGCTCGGGACAGGGTCGTTTCGCTTTCTTT. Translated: CASSSGQGRFAFF.